This T cell receptor (beta chain) is drawn from a study of Ad26.COV2.S vaccination and SARS-CoV-2 variants. Study-wide results and limits: Following vaccination, spike-specific CD8+ and CD4+ T cell responses reportedly exhibited substantial breadth. Analyses of TCR breadth and depth may have underestimated total T cell responses.

This clone was picked up one time. Its matching antigen is unknown. Sequencing was performed with immunoSEQ multiplex PCR; in TCRdb, only in-frame clones are kept and a portion is missing. The table shows hundreds of thousands of clones, with more than 70% occurring only once. The germline CDR1 and CDR2 sequences are SGHTA and FQGNSA. V shed 0 bases and J shed 6 bases, with 9 bases lying between them. The CDR3 sequence is 14 residues long. As to treatment: roughly 18 received Ad26.COV2.S at low or high dose, single or two shots; about five received placebo; per-sample allocation not given. The investigators took samples on day 63 after the first vaccine or placebo injection. Whoever gave the sample was an adult aged 18-55 years in Boston.

Material: peripheral blood, obtained in a trial of Ad26.COV2.S vaccine versus placebo. This receptor was obtained from a person aged 18-65 years who received the Ad26.COV2.S COVID-19 vaccine or a placebo. The chain uses TRBV7-2 and TRBJ1-5; D possibly corresponds to TRBD1 (5 bases). The CDR3 region is CASSLAGVGQPQHF. CDR3 in DNA: TGTGCCAGCAGCTTAGCGGGGGTGGGTCAGCCCCAGCATTTT.